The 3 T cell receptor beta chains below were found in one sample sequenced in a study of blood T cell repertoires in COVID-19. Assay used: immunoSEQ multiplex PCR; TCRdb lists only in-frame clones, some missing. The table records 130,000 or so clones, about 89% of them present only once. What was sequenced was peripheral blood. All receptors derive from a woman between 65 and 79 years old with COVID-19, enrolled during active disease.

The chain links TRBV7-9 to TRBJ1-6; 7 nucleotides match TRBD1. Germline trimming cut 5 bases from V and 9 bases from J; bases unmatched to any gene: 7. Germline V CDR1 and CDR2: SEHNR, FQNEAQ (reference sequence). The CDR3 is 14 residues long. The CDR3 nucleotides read TGTGCCAGCAGCCCCACAGGGGACGTTTCACCCCTCCACTTT. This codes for CASSPTGDVSPLHF.

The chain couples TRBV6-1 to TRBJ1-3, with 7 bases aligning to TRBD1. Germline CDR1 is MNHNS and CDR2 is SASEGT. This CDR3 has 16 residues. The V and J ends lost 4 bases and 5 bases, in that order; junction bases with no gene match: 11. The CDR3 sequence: CASSVRTGSRRNTIYF. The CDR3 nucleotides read TGTGCCAGCAGTGTCCGGACAGGTTCGCGAAGAAACACCATATATTTT.

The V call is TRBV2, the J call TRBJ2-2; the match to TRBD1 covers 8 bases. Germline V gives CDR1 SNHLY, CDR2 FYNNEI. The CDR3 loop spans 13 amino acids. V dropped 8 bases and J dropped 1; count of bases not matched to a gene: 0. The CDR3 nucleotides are TGTGCCAGCGGACAGGGGAACACCGGGGAGCTGTTTTTT. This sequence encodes CASGQGNTGELFF.